What follows are 19 T cell receptor beta chains derived from one specimen sequenced in a study of T cell repertoires in cytomegalovirus infection. TCRdb analysed the reads with MiXCR anew, one entry per CDR3 protein. This table has about 460,000 distinct CDR3 sequences, 11% appearing once. The sequencing input was PBMCs. The origin of the receptors is a human donor in good health (CMV status not recorded). Some clones in this sample may be carry-over from other donors' samples.

The chain couples TRBV12-3 or TRBV12-4 to TRBJ2-7, with D perhaps matching TRBD1 (6 bases). The length of the CDR3 is 15 residues. Between the trimmed V and J ends, which lost 5 bases and 6 bases, there was a span of 20 bases. CDR3 protein: CASSRKTGSLGEQYF. The CDR3 bases are TGTGCCAGCAGTCGTAAGACAGGCTCCCTAGGCGAGCAGTACTTC.

The table lists this clonotype with many counts. V gene TRBV6-1 combines with J gene TRBJ2-3; no firm D call. Trimming left V 7 bases short and J 4 bases short, with 9 bases between. The CDR3 is 12 amino acids. In germline, CDR1 is MNHNS, CDR2 SASEGT. In DNA form, the CDR3 reads TGTGCCAGCACCGCCGGCGCAGATACGCAGTATTTT. Translation: CASTAGADTQYF.

This clonotype has a count of ten or more. The chain has TRBV7-3 and TRBJ1-2; 8 bases agree with TRBD1. The length of the CDR3 is 17 residues. Germline-derived CDR1 and CDR2 are SGHTA and FQGTGA. V lost 0 bases and J lost 5; bases outside the gene matches: 11. The DNA of the CDR3 is TGTGCCAGCAGCTTAACAGCACTGGACAGGGAGGGGTATGGCTACACCTTC. Translated: CASSLTALDREGYGYTF.

This clonotype was counted many times. The chain carries TRBV6-1 and TRBJ2-3, with 8 bases lining up with TRBD2. The CDR3 has 16 amino acids. With 4 bases clipped from V and 5 bases from J, the junction kept 11 bases outside the gene matches. Germline-derived CDR1 and CDR2 are MNHNS and SASEGT. CDR3 coding DNA: TGTGCCAGCAGTGCTACCCCAGCGGGAGTTGTAGATACGCAGTATTTT. Translation: CASSATPAGVVDTQYF.

The rearrangement links TRBV20-1 to TRBJ1-5; D is possibly TRBD1 (6 bases). There are 16 residues in the CDR3. V lost 6 bases to trimming and J lost 7 bases, with 25 bases between them. Germline V lookup: CDR1 DFQATT, CDR2 SNEGSKA (reference sequence). The chain's CDR3 is CSAGTTFSARSQPQHF. The CDR3 DNA follows: TGCAGTGCGGGGACAACCTTCTCGGCCCGGAGCCAGCCCCAGCATTTT.

The V and J genes are TRBV5-1 and TRBJ1-2; the D gene is possibly TRBD1 (5 bases). Trimming shortened V by 0 bases and J by 8 bases, and 11 bases separated the two germline ends. Germline V gives CDR1 SGHRS, CDR2 YFSETQ. CDR3 size: 13 residues. DNA of the CDR3: TGCGCCAGCAGCTTGGCCAATCAGGGAGGCTACACCTTC. Its translation: CASSLANQGGYTF.

V and J are TRBV5-1 and TRBJ1-1; TRBD1 might be the D (6 bases). V lost 0 bases and J lost 3, with 9 bases in between. CDR1 and CDR2 (germline): SGHRS, YFSETQ. This CDR3 has 14 residues. In DNA, the CDR3 is TGCGCCAGCAGCTTGGCCCAGGGGCACACTGAAGCTTTCTTT. Its protein product is CASSLAQGHTEAFF.

Notes on this clonotype: A much larger clone is a single base away; this may be a read error. J is TRBJ2-2 and V is TRBV24-1; D unresolved. CDR1 KGHDR and CDR2 SFDVKD come from the germline V gene. This CDR3 has 14 residues. V was clipped by 4 bases and J by 5 bases, with 10 bases between them. This chain's CDR3 is CATSDTQLTGELFF. The DNA for the CDR3 is TGTGCCACCAGTGACACCCAGCTTACCGGGGAGCTGTTTTTT.

The J gene is TRBJ1-5, the V gene TRBV20-1, with 9 bases aligning to TRBD1. Germline CDR1 DFQATT, CDR2 SNEGSKA (reference sequence). V dropped 0 bases and J dropped 4; count of bases not matched to a gene: 10. The CDR3 runs 17 residues. CDR3 region: CSARDWAGTGLNQPQHF. Here the CDR3 DNA reads TGCAGTGCTAGAGATTGGGCCGGGACAGGGTTAAATCAGCCCCAGCATTTT.

The table lists this clonotype with a few counts. The CDR3 loop is CASSYSGRESSYNEQFF. The CDR3 region has the DNA TGTGCCAGCAGTTACTCGGGACGGGAGAGCTCCTACAATGAGCAGTTCTTC. The V call is TRBV6-5, the J call TRBJ2-1; D is possibly TRBD2 (6 bases). The CDR3 contains 17 residues. The ends were cut back, 0 bases at V and 0 bases at J, with 12 bases in the middle. The germline V gene has CDR1 MNHEY and CDR2 SVGAGI.

This clonotype has just a few counts. CDR3 in amino acids: CASSQGTGESTDTQYF. The DNA of the CDR3 is TGTGCCAGCAGCCAAGGAACAGGGGAGAGTACAGATACGCAGTATTTT. The chain joins TRBV4-2 to TRBJ2-3; 7 bases fit TRBD1. V was clipped by 1 base and J by 3 bases; unmatched bases: 7. Germline-derived CDR1 and CDR2 are LGHNA and YNFKEQ. CDR3 length: 16 amino acids.

The chain uses TRBV29-1 and TRBJ2-5; 7 bases map to TRBD1. V lost 7 bases, J lost 1 base, and 6 bases stayed unmatched. Germline V gene data show CDR1 as SQVTM and CDR2 as ANQGSEA. This CDR3 comprises 13 residues. The CDR3 DNA sequence: TGCAGCGGGTGGACAGGACTCCAAGAGACCCAGTACTTC. It codes for CSGWTGLQETQYF. Based on the CDR3 plus reference TRBV29-1 and TRBJ2-5, the full variable domain is SAVISQKPSRDICQRGTSLTIQCQVDSQVTMMFWYRQQPGQSLTLIATANQGSEATYESGFVIDKFPISRPNLTFSTLTVSNMSPEDSSIYLCSGWTGLQETQYFGPGTRLLVL.

V and J are TRBV20-1 and TRBJ1-5, with D unclear. Looked up from germline, CDR1 is DFQATT and CDR2 is SNEGSKA (reference sequence). CDR3 length equals 13 residues. Trimming left V 6 bases short and J 0 bases short, with 9 bases between. The CDR3: CSAAPGSNQPQHF. The CDR3 coding sequence is TGCAGTGCCGCACCGGGTAGCAATCAGCCCCAGCATTTT.

This clonotype was counted between two and nine times. The chain uses TRBV10-3 and TRBJ1-2; 11 nucleotides align to TRBD1. Germline V gene data show CDR1 as ENHRY and CDR2 as SYGVKD. Trimming cost V 3 bases and J 4 bases; bases outside gene matches: 7. This CDR3 is built from 16 residues. CDR3 in amino acids: CAISDFTGTGGYGYTF. The CDR3 DNA sequence: TGTGCCATCAGTGACTTTACCGGGACAGGGGGCTATGGCTACACCTTC.

V and J are TRBV5-1 and TRBJ2-3; 8 bases match TRBD1. V gave up 4 bases and J gave up 7 bases; unmatched junction bases: 11. CDR3 size: 15 residues. Germline V CDR1 and CDR2: SGHRS, YFSETQ. The CDR3 here is CASSTIAGQGNTQYF. CDR3 DNA: TGCGCCAGCAGCACAATCGCAGGACAGGGTAATACGCAGTATTTT. The variable domain in full, completed from reference TRBV5-1 and TRBJ2-3, reads KAGVTQTPRYLIKTRGQQVTLSCSPISGHRSVSWYQQTPGQGLQFLFEYFSETQRNKGNFPGRFSGRQFSNSRSEMNVSTLELGDSALYLCASSTIAGQGNTQYFGPGTRLTVL.

This clonotype was detected many times. This chain joins TRBV4-1 and TRBJ1-2; the D is unclear. V shed 2 bases and J shed 14 bases, with 12 bases lying between them. CDR1 is MGHRA and CDR2 is YSYEKL in the germline V gene. The CDR3 spans 11 residues. CDR3 residues: CASSQREQHTF. As DNA, the CDR3 is TGCGCCAGCAGCCAACGAGAGCAGCATACCTTC.

This clonotype was counted many times. J is TRBJ2-2 and V is TRBV15; no definite D call. The ends were cut back, 6 bases at V and 0 bases at J, with 5 bases in the middle. Germline V CDR1 and CDR2: LNHNV, YYDKDF (reference sequence). The CDR3 is made up of 13 amino acids. CDR3 bases: TGTGCCACCAGGGACCCGAACACCGGGGAGCTGTTTTTT. It encodes CATRDPNTGELFF.

The table lists this clonotype with many counts. V usage is TRBV24-1 and J usage is TRBJ2-1; tentative D call: TRBD1 (6 bases). The V end lost 4 bases, the J end lost 3 bases, and 12 bases lay between the germline ends. Germline V gene data show CDR1 as KGHDR and CDR2 as SFDVKD. This CDR3 is 15 amino acids long. The CDR3 region is CATSDPGHRYNEQFF. Written as DNA, the CDR3 is TGTGCCACCAGTGACCCGGGACATCGCTACAATGAGCAGTTCTTC.

The V and J genes are TRBV20-1 and TRBJ2-7; 16 nucleotides match TRBD2. After removal of 3 bases from V and 5 bases from J, the junction contained 7 bases not matched to a gene. Germline CDR1 reads DFQATT; CDR2 reads SNEGSKA (reference sequence). This CDR3 contains 16 residues. This CDR3 reads CSARGTSGGAVDEQYF. The DNA for the CDR3 is TGCAGTGCTAGGGGGACTAGCGGGGGGGCCGTCGACGAGCAGTACTTC.